The subject of this entry is one T cell receptor beta chain. Its antigen is as yet unknown. PCR employed 60 Vbeta and 13 Jbeta primers. Generated by immunoSEQ multiplex PCR, the TCRdb table keeps only in-frame clones and is missing some. The ten most abundant clones cover about 0.74% of a sample with nearly 200,000 clones. The sample belongs to a study of cytomegalovirus exposure and HLA in healthy donors. For the study at large: The Caucasian-associated ancestry cluster held around 81% of 300 to 450 genotyped donors. Notes on the study in general: Some V segments (TRBV6-2 and TRBV6-3 among them) were excluded as indistinguishable. Associated with HLA alleles at 0.05 false discovery rate in a later analysis were approximately 17,000 TCR beta sequences. From TCR beta sequences, most subjects' HLA-A and HLA-B alleles were reportedly predicted accurately.

This CDR3 spans 16 amino acids. The V segment lost 4 bases and the J segment 6 bases; nucleotides outside the gene matches: 10. Germline CDR1 is MNHEY and CDR2 is SVGAGI. This TCR was recovered from a boy aged 5-17 years in good health and CMV-seronegative. The sequencing sample was made of PBMCs. V usage is TRBV6-5 and J usage is TRBJ2-7, with 12 bases that match TRBD1. The CDR3 DNA reads as TGTGCCAGCAGTTTTACCGTCGGGACAGGGGGCATCGAGCAGTACTTC. Translation: CASSFTVGTGGIEQYF.